The entry that follows covers one T cell receptor (beta chain) sequence. What it binds is not known. The entry originates in a study of cytomegalovirus exposure and HLA in healthy donors. PCR employed 60 Vbeta and 13 Jbeta primers. Original data processing: Later reanalysis found around 74 million unique TCR beta chains, roughly 10 million of them shared. Data came from immunoSEQ multiplex PCR; TCRdb stores just in-frame clones and leaves some out. D and trimming come from the DNA, and the V and J calls and clone size come from that table. The sample shows approximately 140,000 clones, roughly 80% of them seen only once. At the time of sampling, donors were nominally healthy, though unrecorded immune exposures were likely. Points from the study as a whole: Most of the TCR beta V segments (in an earlier analysis) were productive either about 90% or about 30% of the time.

The CDR3 is 17 amino acids. The TCR was taken from a girl aged 2-10 years in good health and CMV-seronegative. The sequenced sample consisted of PBMCs. The chain couples TRBV21-1 to TRBJ1-2; the table's D gene call, TRBD1, was not cross checked with the DNA. TRBV21-1 is a recognized pseudogene. Written as DNA, the CDR3 is TGTGCCAGCAGCAAAGGGGCCGGGACAGGGATCAACTATGGCTACACCTTC. Its translation is CASSKGAGTGINYGYTF.